The 4 T cell receptor beta chains presented below share a single source sample, sequenced in a study of radiotherapy plus CTLA-4 blockade in lung cancer. Some clones are missing from TCRdb's copy, which holds only in-frame ones; the method was immunoSEQ multiplex PCR. This sample has some 73,000 clones, with 84% found just once. Sequencing used peripheral blood, obtained from a patient treated with radiotherapy plus ipilimumab. All receptors come from a human donor with non-small cell lung cancer who had stable disease on radiotherapy plus ipilimumab.

This clone appeared a few times. Here the CDR3 reads CASSLGAEIYNEQFF. CDR3 coding DNA: TGTGCCAGCAGTCTCGGGGCGGAGATCTACAATGAGCAGTTCTTC. V usage is TRBV6-5 and J usage is TRBJ2-1, with D perhaps matching TRBD1 or TRBD2 (5 bases each). V shed 5 bases and J shed 3 bases, with 14 bases lying between them. Germline values: CDR1 MNHEY, CDR2 SVGAGI. The CDR3 runs to 15 residues.

The rearrangement links TRBV28 to TRBJ1-1; no reliable D call. V was shortened by 8 bases and J by 1 base, with 20 bases between the two germline ends. The germline V gene encodes CDR1 MDHEN and CDR2 SYDVKM. This CDR3 contains 16 residues. CDR3 sequence reads: CASLDIKGKGNTEAFF. DNA of the CDR3: TGTGCCAGCCTTGACATAAAAGGGAAGGGGAACACTGAAGCTTTCTTT.

This chain uses TRBV27 with TRBJ1-2; a possible D gene is TRBD1 (5 bases). The germline V gene has CDR1 MNHEY and CDR2 SMNVEV (reference sequence). Deletions cut 5 bases from V and 4 bases from J, with 14 bases between. The CDR3 spans 14 residues. Written as DNA, the CDR3 is TGTGCCAGCAGTAACACAGGTGGCCTCTATGGCTACACCTTC. It specifies CASSNTGGLYGYTF.

The rearrangement links TRBV5-6 to TRBJ1-2, with a tentative D call TRBD1 (6 bases). With 4 bases removed from V and 7 bases from J, the gap between germline ends came to 11 bases. This CDR3 is 12 amino acids long. In germline, CDR1 is SGHDT, CDR2 YYEEEE. The CDR3 nucleotides are TGTGCCAGCAGCCAAAACAGGGCTGGCTACACCTTC. Translated: CASSQNRAGYTF.